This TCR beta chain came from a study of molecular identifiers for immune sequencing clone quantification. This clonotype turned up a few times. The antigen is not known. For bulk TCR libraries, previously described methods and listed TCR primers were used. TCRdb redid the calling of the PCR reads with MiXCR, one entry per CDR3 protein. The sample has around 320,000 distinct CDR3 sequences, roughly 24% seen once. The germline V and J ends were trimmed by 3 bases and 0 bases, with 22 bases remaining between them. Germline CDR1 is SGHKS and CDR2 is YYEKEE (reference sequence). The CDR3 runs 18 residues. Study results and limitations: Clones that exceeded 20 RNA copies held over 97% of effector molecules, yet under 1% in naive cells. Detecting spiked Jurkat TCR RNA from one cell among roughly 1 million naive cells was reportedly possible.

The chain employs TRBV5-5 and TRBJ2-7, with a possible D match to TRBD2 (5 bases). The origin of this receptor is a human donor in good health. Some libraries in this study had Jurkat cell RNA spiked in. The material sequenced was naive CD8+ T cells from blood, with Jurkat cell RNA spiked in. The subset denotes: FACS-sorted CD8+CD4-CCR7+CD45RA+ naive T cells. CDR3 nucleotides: TGTGCCAGCAGCTATGGCGCCCTAGGAGGAGAGAGCTCCTACGAGCAGTACTTC. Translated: CASSYGALGGESSYEQYF.